Listed here are 29 T cell receptor beta chains from one sample, sequenced in a study of shared clonotypes between healthy human individuals. Using immunoSEQ multiplex PCR, the repertoire was profiled, and TCRdb retains in-frame clones only, with some absent. The sample has about 870,000 clones, more than 85% seen once. CD45RO-negative cells were positively selected for CCR7, leaving out terminally differentiated effector memory CD45RA+ cells. The sample was naive CD8+ T cells sorted from blood. These receptors all stem from a man aged 25-45 years in good health.

The chain employs TRBV28 and TRBJ2-1, with TRBD1 matching over 11 bases. Germline assignment: CDR1 MDHEN and CDR2 SYDVKM. Germline trimming cut 3 bases from V and 4 bases from J; bases unmatched to any gene: 11. The CDR3 extends over 18 amino acids. The CDR3, as DNA: TGTGCCAGCAGTTTTAGAATCGAGAGGGACAGGGGGTACAATGAGCAGTTCTTC. Its protein product is CASSFRIERDRGYNEQFF. The full variable domain, with the rest looked up from reference TRBV28 and TRBJ2-1, is DVKVTQSSRYLVKRTGEKVFLECVQDMDHENMFWYRQDPGLGLRLIYFSYDVKMKEKGDIPEGYSVSREKKERFSLILESASTNQTSMYLCASSFRIERDRGYNEQFFGPGTRLTVL.

The chain links TRBV27 to TRBJ2-5; 11 bases are shared with TRBD1. The CDR3 spans 16 residues. Germline V gives CDR1 MNHEY, CDR2 SMNVEV (reference sequence). J was trimmed by 5 bases and V by 5 bases; bases with no gene match: 10. The CDR3 here is CASSPLGQGAGETQYF. The CDR3 coding sequence is TGTGCCAGCAGTCCTCTCGGACAGGGGGCCGGGGAGACCCAGTACTTC.

This clone was observed once. The same CDR3 arises from other DNA sequences in this sample as well. The chain has TRBV2 and TRBJ2-1; the D call may be TRBD1 or TRBD2 (5 bases each). Trimming removed 8 bases at V and 3 bases at J, with 8 bases between. CDR1 SNHLY and CDR2 FYNNEI come from the germline V gene. The CDR3 extends over 12 amino acids. The CDR3 DNA reads as TGTGCCAGCCGGGACGGCTACAATGAGCAGTTCTTC. This gives the protein CASRDGYNEQFF.

J is TRBJ2-1 and V is TRBV7-8; the match to TRBD2 covers 12 bases. CDR1 is SGHVS and CDR2 is FQNEAQ in the germline V gene. This CDR3 spans 20 amino acids. V shed 3 bases and J 2 bases; nucleotides not matched to a gene: 14. Written as DNA, the CDR3 is TGTGCCAGCAGCTTCCCCGCAGGTACTACTAGCGGGAGGCCCTACAATGAGCAGTTCTTC. Translation: CASSFPAGTTSGRPYNEQFF.

The chain couples TRBV11-2 to TRBJ2-5; D unresolved. V dropped 0 bases and J dropped 6 bases, with 14 bases sitting between them. This CDR3 is 15 amino acids long. Per the germline V gene, CDR1 is SGHAT and CDR2 is FQNNGV. CDR3 bases: TGTGCCAGCAGCTTAGAGCGGCTAAGTGGCAAGACCCAGTACTTC. Translating gives CASSLERLSGKTQYF.

To note about this clone: The sample has other DNA sequences that encode this CDR3 too. The rearrangement joins TRBV7-9 to TRBJ2-7, with D maybe TRBD2 (5 bases). The length of the CDR3 is 12 residues. Germline assignment: CDR1 SEHNR and CDR2 FQNEAQ (reference sequence). V was shortened by 6 bases and J by 2 bases, with 8 bases between the two germline ends. The CDR3 DNA is TGTGCCAGCAGTCCCGGGACCTACGAGCAGTACTTC. It yields the protein CASSPGTYEQYF.

This clone was seen once. The genes are TRBV7-9 and TRBJ1-1, with a tentative D call TRBD1 (6 bases). The germline V gene encodes CDR1 SEHNR and CDR2 FQNEAQ (reference sequence). The CDR3 runs to 16 residues. Deletions cut 1 base from V and 1 base from J, with 13 bases between. For the CDR3, the DNA is TGTGCCAGCAGCTTAGAAGTTGGGGGGCGGAACACTGAAGCTTTCTTT. Translated: CASSLEVGGRNTEAFF.

This clone was counted between two and nine times. The rearrangement joins TRBV6-1 to TRBJ2-6; D may be TRBD2 (6 bases). Between the trimmed V and J ends, which lost 4 bases and 0 bases, there was a span of 7 bases. In germline, CDR1 is MNHNS, CDR2 SASEGT. This CDR3 comprises 15 residues. CDR3: CASSAGLSGANVLTF. The DNA for the CDR3 is TGTGCCAGCAGTGCGGGACTCTCTGGGGCCAACGTCCTGACTTTC.

This clone was seen a handful of times. The CDR3: CASSFRSTTGELFF. Written as DNA, the CDR3 is TGTGCCAGCAGCTTCAGGTCTACCACCGGGGAGCTGTTTTTT. This chain uses TRBV7-9 with TRBJ2-2; D call uncertain. V was pared by 3 bases and J by 4 bases, with 9 bases between. The CDR3 contains 14 residues. The germline gives CDR1 SEHNR, CDR2 FQNEAQ (reference sequence).

The chain uses TRBV11-1 and TRBJ2-7; D is tentatively TRBD1 or TRBD2 (5 bases each). CDR3 length: 15 amino acids. V was pared by 4 bases and J by 1 base, with 14 bases between. The germline CDR1 and CDR2 sequences are SGHAT and FQDESV (reference sequence). CDR3 DNA: TGTGCCAGCAGCTGGGCCACGGGGCCTTCCTACGAGCAGTACTTC. As protein: CASSWATGPSYEQYF.

The chain employs TRBV7-6 and TRBJ2-2; possibly TRBD2 for D (5 bases). Germline-derived CDR1 and CDR2 are SGHVS and FNYEAQ. CDR3 length: 12 residues. Trimming took off 4 bases at V and 6 bases at J, with 6 bases between the two ends. In DNA, the CDR3 is TGTGCCAGCAGCTGGGAGTCCGGGGAGCTGTTTTTT. It yields the protein CASSWESGELFF. The variable domain in full, completed from reference TRBV7-6 and TRBJ2-2, reads GAGVSQSPRYKVTKRGQDVALRCDPISGHVSLYWYRQALGQGPEFLTYFNYEAQQDKSGLPNDRFSAERPEGSISTLTIQRTEQRDSAMYRCASSWESGELFFGEGSRLTVL.

The gene calls are TRBV27 and TRBJ2-1; tentative D call: TRBD2 (5 bases). Deletions cut 5 bases from V and 7 bases from J, with 15 bases between. Germline lookup yields CDR1 MNHEY and CDR2 SMNVEV (reference sequence). CDR3 length equals 14 residues. The CDR3 DNA is TGTGCCAGCAGTCCGGGATCAGCGGAGAATGAGCAGTTCTTC. This sequence encodes CASSPGSAENEQFF.

The chain joins TRBV4-2 to TRBJ2-5, with a possible D match to TRBD2 (6 bases). Deletions cut 0 bases from V and 7 bases from J, with 21 bases between. This CDR3 spans 17 amino acids. Germline loops: CDR1 LGHNA, CDR2 YNFKEQ. The CDR3 coding sequence is TGTGCCAGCAGCCAAGATGGAGTAGCGGATGAATCTGGGACCCAGTACTTC. Translated: CASSQDGVADESGTQYF.

The chain joins TRBV27 to TRBJ2-3; TRBD1 is a possible D gene (7 bases). V lost 5 bases and J 6 bases, leaving 18 bases between the germline ends. This CDR3 region has 15 residues. The germline CDR1 and CDR2 sequences are MNHEY and SMNVEV (reference sequence). The CDR3 DNA follows: TGTGCCAGCAGTGGAGTCCCTGCGGGACAGGATACGCAGTATTTT. Translated, it gives CASSGVPAGQDTQYF.

V is TRBV5-5 and J is TRBJ2-4; D perhaps matches TRBD2 (6 bases). The CDR3 has 16 residues. Germline V gene lookup returns CDR1 SGHKS and CDR2 YYEKEE (reference sequence). Deletions cut 0 bases from V and 1 base from J, with 11 bases between. The CDR3 DNA is TGTGCCAGCAGCTTGGTCGGGGGTAACGCCAAAAACATTCAGTACTTC. It codes for CASSLVGGNAKNIQYF.

The rearrangement joins TRBV7-8 to TRBJ2-7; 8 bases are a match to TRBD2. The V and J ends lost 2 bases and 3 bases, in that order; junction bases with no gene match: 3. The CDR3 consists of 14 residues. The germline gives CDR1 SGHVS, CDR2 FQNEAQ. The CDR3 is CASSLLTSVYEQYF. The CDR3 bases are TGTGCCAGCAGCTTACTGACTAGCGTCTACGAGCAGTACTTC.

J is TRBJ2-1 and V is TRBV10-3; D is unclear. Germline V CDR1 and CDR2: ENHRY, SYGVKD. Trimming shortened V by 7 bases and J by 6 bases, and 13 bases separated the two germline ends. This CDR3 contains 13 residues. CDR3 in amino acids: CAITTGLPNEQFF. The CDR3 bases are TGTGCCATCACCACCGGTCTACCCAATGAGCAGTTCTTC.

The CDR3 DNA sequence: TGTGCCAGCAGCCCCCCCCCAGGGACCCCAGGGAGGTACGAGCAGTACTTC. Translation gives CASSPPPGTPGRYEQYF. This chain links TRBV11-2 with TRBJ2-7, with TRBD2 as a possible D gene (6 bases). Trimming removed 5 bases from V and 4 bases from J, with 24 bases in between. Germline lookup yields CDR1 SGHAT and CDR2 FQNNGV. This CDR3 is built from 17 residues.

The chain couples TRBV23-1 to TRBJ1-5, with a weak D call TRBD1 (6 bases). TRBV23-1 is an ORF, and what it does is uncertain. V lost 1 base and J 7 bases, leaving 20 bases between the germline ends. This CDR3 is 17 amino acids long. Written as DNA, the CDR3 is TGCGCCAGCAGTCAATTACCAGGGGCTGATGGGTGGCAGCCCCAGCATTTT. The encoded protein is CASSQLPGADGWQPQHF.

Concerning this clone: The junction does not match germline at one end; this may be a read error. The chain employs TRBV5-1 and TRBJ2-7; a possible D gene is TRBD2 (5 bases). Looked up from germline, CDR1 is SGHRS and CDR2 is YFSETQ. The CDR3 is made up of 16 amino acids. CDR3 in amino acids: CASSSPSTSISHEQYF. Here the CDR3 DNA reads TGCGCCAGCAGCTCCCCATCTACTAGTATCTCCCACGAGCAGTACTTC. Looking up the rest from reference TRBV5-1 and TRBJ2-7 gives the full variable domain: KAGVTQTPRYLIKTRGQQVTLSCSPISGHRSVSWYQQTPGQGLQFLFEYFSETQRNKGNFPGRFSGRQFSNSRSEMNVSTLELGDSALYLCASSSPSTSISHEQYFGPGTRLTVT.

The V gene is TRBV7-9, the J gene TRBJ2-1; no firm D call. The CDR3 has 15 amino acids. Trimming took off 1 base at V and 0 bases at J, with 7 bases between the two ends. The V gene's germline CDR1 is SEHNR and CDR2 FQNEAQ (reference sequence). The CDR3: CASSLESSSYNEQFF. The CDR3 DNA follows: TGTGCCAGCAGCTTAGAGTCTAGCTCCTACAATGAGCAGTTCTTC.

The chain is built from TRBV28 and TRBJ1-1; D uncertain. The germline CDR1 and CDR2 sequences are MDHEN and SYDVKM. CDR3 length equals 13 residues. The ends were cut back, 5 bases at V and 2 bases at J, with 9 bases in the middle. The CDR3, as DNA: TGTGCCAGCAGTAAGAGGGTTAACACTGAAGCTTTCTTT. Residues: CASSKRVNTEAFF. Full variable domain (outside the CDR3, taken from reference TRBV28 and TRBJ1-1): DVKVTQSSRYLVKRTGEKVFLECVQDMDHENMFWYRQDPGLGLRLIYFSYDVKMKEKGDIPEGYSVSREKKERFSLILESASTNQTSMYLCASSKRVNTEAFFGQGTRLTVV.

V and J are TRBV6-5 and TRBJ2-7; no reliable D call. V lost 2 bases and J 4 bases, leaving 9 bases between the germline ends. Looked up from germline, CDR1 is MNHEY and CDR2 is SVGAGI. CDR3 size: 13 residues. CDR3 DNA: TGTGCCAGCAGTTACACAGTAGAGTACGAGCAGTACTTC. Protein: CASSYTVEYEQYF.

The chain joins TRBV6-6 to TRBJ2-7; TRBD1 matches 9 bases. Germline V gene data show CDR1 as MNHNY and CDR2 as SVGAGI (reference sequence). The CDR3 extends over 15 amino acids. V gave up 5 bases and J gave up 4 bases; unmatched junction bases: 9. CDR3 sequence reads: CASSPRPGTGYEQYF. The CDR3 DNA is TGTGCCAGCAGTCCTCGTCCCGGGACAGGGTACGAGCAGTACTTC.

The V call is TRBV27, the J call TRBJ1-4; a possible D gene is TRBD1 (5 bases). This CDR3 is 15 amino acids long. Trimming removed 1 base from V and 3 bases from J, with 9 bases in between. Germline assignment: CDR1 MNHEY and CDR2 SMNVEV (reference sequence). The CDR3 spells CASSLLGGPNEKLFF. The CDR3 DNA reads TGTGCCAGCAGTTTATTGGGGGGACCTAATGAAAAACTGTTTTTT. The complete variable domain, with remaining parts taken from reference TRBV27 and TRBJ1-4, reads EAQVTQNPRYLITVTGKKLTVTCSQNMNHEYMSWYRQDPGLGLRQIYYSMNVEVTDKGDVPEGYKVSRKEKRNFPLILESPSPNQTSLYFCASSLLGGPNEKLFFGSGTQLSVL.

The rearrangement uses TRBV19 and TRBJ2-1, with 9 bases identical to TRBD2. With V trimmed by 5 bases and J by 10 bases, 6 bases remained unmatched. The CDR3 has 13 residues. CDR1 and CDR2 (germline): LNHDA, SQIVND (reference sequence). CDR3 region: CASSAGTSSEQFF. The CDR3 nucleotides are TGTGCCAGTAGTGCCGGGACTAGCAGCGAGCAGTTCTTC.

The chain recombines TRBV13 with TRBJ2-3; D possibly corresponds to TRBD2 (5 bases). Germline V CDR1 and CDR2: PRHDT, FYEKMQ (reference sequence). The CDR3 has 15 amino acids. The V gene lost 3 bases and the J gene lost 4 bases, with 14 bases spanning the gap. CDR3: CASSFFGVEADTQYF. The CDR3 coding sequence is TGTGCCAGCAGCTTTTTCGGGGTTGAGGCAGATACGCAGTATTTT. The complete variable domain, with remaining parts taken from reference TRBV13 and TRBJ2-3, reads AAGVIQSPRHLIKEKRETATLKCYPIPRHDTVYWYQQGPGQDPQFLISFYEKMQSDKGSIPDRFSAQQFSDYHSELNMSSLELGDSALYFCASSFFGVEADTQYFGPGTRLTVL.

The chain recombines TRBV11-2 with TRBJ2-1; no clear D. The CDR3 totals 12 residues. Germline V gives CDR1 SGHAT, CDR2 FQNNGV. The V and J ends lost 5 bases and 6 bases respectively, with 8 bases between them. As DNA, the CDR3 is TGTGCCAGCAGCAACCTAGGCAATGAGCAGTTCTTC. As protein: CASSNLGNEQFF. Variable domain in full (rest from reference TRBV11-2 and TRBJ2-1): EAGVAQSPRYKIIEKRQSVAFWCNPISGHATLYWYQQILGQGPKLLIQFQNNGVVDDSQLPKDRFSAERLKGVDSTLKIQPAKLEDSAVYLCASSNLGNEQFFGPGTRLTVL.

The chain uses TRBV9 and TRBJ2-3, with D perhaps being TRBD1 or TRBD2 (5 bases each). Germline V gene lookup returns CDR1 SGDLS and CDR2 YYNGEE. This CDR3 is built from 14 residues. Trimming removed 4 bases from V and 2 bases from J, with 11 bases in between. The CDR3 nucleotides read TGTGCCAGCAGCCTTGGGGGAAACACAGATACGCAGTATTTT. Its translation: CASSLGGNTDTQYF.